This T cell receptor (beta chain) was sequenced for a study of shared T cell receptors in the human thymus. Here immunoSEQ multiplex PCR was the method, and the copy in TCRdb shows in-frame clones only, minus some. The table records 700,000 or so clones, approximately 83% of them present only once. This clone was found once. Deletions cut 6 bases from V and 10 bases from J, with 12 bases between. The CDR3 spans 11 residues. The germline V gene encodes CDR1 SEHNR and CDR2 FQNEAQ (reference sequence). Another study also made use of these data, one on human thymus T cells. From that second work: Donor material was obtained from healthy Finnish infants undergoing corrective surgery for congenital heart defects.

The receptor's source is a girl less than two years old with a congenital heart defect. The chain recombines TRBV7-9 with TRBJ1-1; D is perhaps TRBD1 (5 bases). Sequences were obtained from thymocytes. The CDR3 here is CASSKGEVAFF. CDR3 DNA: TGTGCCAGCAGTAAAGGGGAGGTAGCTTTCTTT.